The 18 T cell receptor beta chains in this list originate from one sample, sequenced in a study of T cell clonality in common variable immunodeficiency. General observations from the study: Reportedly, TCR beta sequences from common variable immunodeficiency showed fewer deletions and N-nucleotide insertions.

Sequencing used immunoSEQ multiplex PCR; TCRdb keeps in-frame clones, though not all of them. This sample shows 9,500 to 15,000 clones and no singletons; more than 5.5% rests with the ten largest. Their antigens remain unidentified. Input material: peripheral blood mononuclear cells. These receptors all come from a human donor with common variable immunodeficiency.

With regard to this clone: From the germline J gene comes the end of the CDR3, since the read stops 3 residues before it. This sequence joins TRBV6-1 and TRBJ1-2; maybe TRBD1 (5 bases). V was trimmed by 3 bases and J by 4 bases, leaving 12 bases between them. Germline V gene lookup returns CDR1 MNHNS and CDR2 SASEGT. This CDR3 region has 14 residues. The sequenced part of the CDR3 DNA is TGTGCCAGCAGTGAGCCGTCGGGGGGCTATGGC. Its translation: CASSEPSGGYG. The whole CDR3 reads CASSEPSGGYGYTF.

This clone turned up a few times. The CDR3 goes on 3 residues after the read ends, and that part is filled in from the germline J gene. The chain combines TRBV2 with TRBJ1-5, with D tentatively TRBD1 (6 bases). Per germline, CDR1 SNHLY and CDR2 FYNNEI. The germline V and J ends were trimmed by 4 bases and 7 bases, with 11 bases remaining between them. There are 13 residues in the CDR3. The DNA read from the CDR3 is TGTGCCAGCAGTGGGCACAGGGACCAGCCC. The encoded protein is CASSGHRDQP. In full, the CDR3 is CASSGHRDQPQHF.

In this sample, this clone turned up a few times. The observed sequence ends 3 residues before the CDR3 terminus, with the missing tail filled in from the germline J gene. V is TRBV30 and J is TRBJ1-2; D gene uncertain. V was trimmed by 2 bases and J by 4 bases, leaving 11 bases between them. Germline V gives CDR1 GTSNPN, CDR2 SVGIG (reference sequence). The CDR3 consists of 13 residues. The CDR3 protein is CAWSSGELYGYTF. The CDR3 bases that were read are TGTGCCTGGAGTAGCGGGGAGCTCTATGGC.

The DNA read from the CDR3 is TGTGCCAGCAGCCCATCTGAG. It translates to CASSPSE. The whole CDR3 is CASSPSEQFF. The rearrangement uses TRBV7-3 and TRBJ2-1, with D unclear. Sequencing ends 3 residues short of the CDR3 end; the germline J gene provides the rest. CDR1 and CDR2 (germline): SGHTA, FQGTGA. This CDR3 is 10 amino acids long. V lost 5 bases and J 9 bases, leaving 5 bases between the germline ends.

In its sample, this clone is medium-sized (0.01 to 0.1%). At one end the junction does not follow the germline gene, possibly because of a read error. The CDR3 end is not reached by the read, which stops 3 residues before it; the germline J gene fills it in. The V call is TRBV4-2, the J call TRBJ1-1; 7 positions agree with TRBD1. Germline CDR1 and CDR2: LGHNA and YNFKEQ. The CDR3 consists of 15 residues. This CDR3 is CASSQEYRGVPEAFF. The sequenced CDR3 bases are TGCGCCAGCAGCCAAGAGTACAGGGGTGTACCTGAA.

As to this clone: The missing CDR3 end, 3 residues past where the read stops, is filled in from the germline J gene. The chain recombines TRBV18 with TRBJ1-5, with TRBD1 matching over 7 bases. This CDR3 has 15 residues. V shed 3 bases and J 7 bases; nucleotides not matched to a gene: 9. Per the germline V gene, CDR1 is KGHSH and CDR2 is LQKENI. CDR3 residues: CASSPVGQEVQPQHF. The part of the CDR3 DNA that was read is TGTGCCAGCTCACCGGTTGGACAGGAGGTCCAGCCC.

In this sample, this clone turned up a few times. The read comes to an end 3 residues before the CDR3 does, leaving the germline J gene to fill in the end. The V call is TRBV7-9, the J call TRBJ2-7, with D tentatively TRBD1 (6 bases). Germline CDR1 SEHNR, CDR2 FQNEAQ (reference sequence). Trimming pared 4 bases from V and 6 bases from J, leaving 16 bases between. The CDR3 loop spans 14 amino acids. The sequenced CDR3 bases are TGTGCCAGCAGCTCCCTCGACAGGACGCCCGAG. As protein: CASSSLDRTPE. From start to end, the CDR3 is CASSSLDRTPEQYF.

The CDR3 loop is CASSPRGSSTDTQYF. CDR3 DNA, as far as it was read: TGTGCCAGCAGCCCACGGGGGAGTAGCACAGATACG. V is TRBV7-9 and J is TRBJ2-3; possible D gene TRBD2, 6 bases. The CDR3 extends 3 residues past the end of the read, so its final part is completed from the germline J gene. The CDR3 runs 15 residues. Trimming removed 5 bases from V and 0 bases from J, with 12 bases in between. The germline V gene encodes CDR1 SEHNR and CDR2 FQNEAQ (reference sequence).

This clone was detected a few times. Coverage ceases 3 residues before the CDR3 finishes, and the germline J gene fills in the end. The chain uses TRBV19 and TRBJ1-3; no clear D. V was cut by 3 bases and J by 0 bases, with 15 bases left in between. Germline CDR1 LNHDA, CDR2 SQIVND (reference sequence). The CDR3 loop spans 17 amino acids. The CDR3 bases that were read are TGTGCCAGTAGTATGAGGGCAGGTACCCTCTCTGGAAACACC. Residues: CASSMRAGTLSGNT. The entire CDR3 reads CASSMRAGTLSGNTIYF.

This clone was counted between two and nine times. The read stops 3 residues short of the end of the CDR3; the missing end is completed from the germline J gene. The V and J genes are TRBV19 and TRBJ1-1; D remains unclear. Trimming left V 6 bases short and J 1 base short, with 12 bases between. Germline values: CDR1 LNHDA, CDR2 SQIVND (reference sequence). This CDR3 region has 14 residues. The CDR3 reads CASSIGGTNTEAFF. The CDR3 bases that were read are TGTGCCAGTAGCATCGGTGGTACGAACACTGAA.

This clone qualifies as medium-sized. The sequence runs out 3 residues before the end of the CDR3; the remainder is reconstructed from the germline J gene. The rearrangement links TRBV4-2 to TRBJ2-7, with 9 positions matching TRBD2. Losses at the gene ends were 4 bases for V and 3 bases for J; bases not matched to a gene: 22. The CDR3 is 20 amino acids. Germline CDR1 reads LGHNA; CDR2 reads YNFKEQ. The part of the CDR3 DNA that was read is TGTGCCAGCAGCCTTAATACCCTTCCCGCCCCGACTAGCGGATACTACGAG. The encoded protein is CASSLNTLPAPTSGYYE. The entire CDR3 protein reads CASSLNTLPAPTSGYYEQYF.

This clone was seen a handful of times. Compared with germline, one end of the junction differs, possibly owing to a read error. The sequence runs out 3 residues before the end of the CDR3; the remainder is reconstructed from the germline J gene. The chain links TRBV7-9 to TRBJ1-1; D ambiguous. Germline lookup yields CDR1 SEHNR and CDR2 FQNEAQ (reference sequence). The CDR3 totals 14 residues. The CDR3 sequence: CSSSLNPTNTEAFF. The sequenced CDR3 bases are TGTTCCAGCAGCTTAAACCCTACGAACACTGAA. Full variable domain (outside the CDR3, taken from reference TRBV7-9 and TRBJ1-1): DTGVSQNPRHKITKRGQNVTFRCDPISEHNRLYWYRQTLGQGPEFLTYFQNEAQLEKSRLLSDRFSAERPKGSFSTLEIQRTEQGDSAMYLCSSSLNPTNTEAFFGQGTRLTVV.

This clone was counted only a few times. CDR3 bases read: TGTGCCAGTAGACAGACGCTCTCCTACGAG. As protein: CASRQTLSYE. The whole CDR3 reads CASRQTLSYEQYF. The gene calls are TRBV2 and TRBJ2-7; maybe TRBD1 (5 bases). The read ends 3 residues shy of where the CDR3 ends; the end is completed using the germline J gene. CDR1 SNHLY and CDR2 FYNNEI come from the germline V gene. The CDR3 consists of 13 residues. Between the trimmed V and J ends, which lost 9 bases and 0 bases, there was a span of 12 bases.

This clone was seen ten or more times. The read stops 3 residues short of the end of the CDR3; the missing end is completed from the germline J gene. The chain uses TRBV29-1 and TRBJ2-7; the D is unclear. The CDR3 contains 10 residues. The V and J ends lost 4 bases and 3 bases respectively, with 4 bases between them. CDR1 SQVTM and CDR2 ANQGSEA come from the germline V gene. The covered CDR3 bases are TGCAGCGTTGTCGTCTACGAG. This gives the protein CSVVVYE. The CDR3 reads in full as CSVVVYEQYF.

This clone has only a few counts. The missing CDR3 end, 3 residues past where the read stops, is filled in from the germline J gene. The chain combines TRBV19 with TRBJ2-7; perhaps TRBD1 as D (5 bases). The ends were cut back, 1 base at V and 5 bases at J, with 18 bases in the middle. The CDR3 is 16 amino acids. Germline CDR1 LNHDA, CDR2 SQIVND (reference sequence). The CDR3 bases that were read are TGTGCCAGTAGTATAGCCCTCTATAGGGGTACCCACGAG. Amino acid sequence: CASSIALYRGTHE. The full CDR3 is CASSIALYRGTHEQYF.

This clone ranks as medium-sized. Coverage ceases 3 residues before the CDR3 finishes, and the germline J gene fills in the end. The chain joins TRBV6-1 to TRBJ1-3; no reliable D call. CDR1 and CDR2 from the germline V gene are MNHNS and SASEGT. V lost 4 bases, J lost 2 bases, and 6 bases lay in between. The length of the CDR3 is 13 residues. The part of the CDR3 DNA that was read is TGTGCCAGCAGTGGAGGGCCTGGAAACACC. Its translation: CASSGGPGNT. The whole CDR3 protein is CASSGGPGNTIYF.

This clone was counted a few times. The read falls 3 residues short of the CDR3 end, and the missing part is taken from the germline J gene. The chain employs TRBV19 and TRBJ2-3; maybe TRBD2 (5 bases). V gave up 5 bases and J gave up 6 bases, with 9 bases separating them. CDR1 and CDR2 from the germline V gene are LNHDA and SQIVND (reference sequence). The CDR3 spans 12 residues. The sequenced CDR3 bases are TGTGCCAGTAGTGTCTTAGCGGATACG. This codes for CASSVLADT. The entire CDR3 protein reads CASSVLADTQYF.

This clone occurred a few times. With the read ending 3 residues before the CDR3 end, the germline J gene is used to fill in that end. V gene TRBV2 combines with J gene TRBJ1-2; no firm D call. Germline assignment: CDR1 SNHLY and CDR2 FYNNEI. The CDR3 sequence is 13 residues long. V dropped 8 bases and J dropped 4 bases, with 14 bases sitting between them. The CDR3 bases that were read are TGTGCCAGCGCCAGCCAGCGATCCTATGGC. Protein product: CASASQRSYG. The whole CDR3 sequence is CASASQRSYGYTF.